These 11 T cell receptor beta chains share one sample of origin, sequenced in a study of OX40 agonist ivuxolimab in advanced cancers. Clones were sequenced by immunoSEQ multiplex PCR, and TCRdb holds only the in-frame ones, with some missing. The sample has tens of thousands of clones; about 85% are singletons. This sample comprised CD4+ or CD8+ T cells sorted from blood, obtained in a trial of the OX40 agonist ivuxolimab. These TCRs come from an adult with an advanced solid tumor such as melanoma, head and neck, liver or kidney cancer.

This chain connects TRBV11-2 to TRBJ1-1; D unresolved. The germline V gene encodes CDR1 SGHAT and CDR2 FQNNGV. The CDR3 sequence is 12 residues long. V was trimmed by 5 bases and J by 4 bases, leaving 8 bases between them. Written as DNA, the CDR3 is TGTGCCAGCAGCCCTGGGATCACTGAAGCTTTCTTT. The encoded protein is CASSPGITEAFF.

The DNA of the CDR3 is TGTGCCACCAGCAGCCAGGGGGCTGACGGCTACACCTTC. Protein sequence: CATSSQGADGYTF. The chain carries TRBV15 and TRBJ1-2, with 8 nucleotides matching TRBD1. This CDR3 is built from 13 residues. V shed 3 bases, J shed 8 bases, and the junction held 5 bases outside the gene matches. Germline V CDR1 and CDR2: LNHNV, YYDKDF (reference sequence).

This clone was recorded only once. CDR3: CASGFPLNSGANVLTF. For the CDR3, the DNA is TGTGCTAGTGGTTTCCCACTGAACTCTGGGGCCAACGTCCTGACTTTC. The chain links TRBV12-5 to TRBJ2-6; no clear D. The CDR3 covers 16 residues. Deletions cut 3 bases from V and 0 bases from J, with 9 bases between. Germline V lookup: CDR1 LGHNT, CDR2 FRNRAP.

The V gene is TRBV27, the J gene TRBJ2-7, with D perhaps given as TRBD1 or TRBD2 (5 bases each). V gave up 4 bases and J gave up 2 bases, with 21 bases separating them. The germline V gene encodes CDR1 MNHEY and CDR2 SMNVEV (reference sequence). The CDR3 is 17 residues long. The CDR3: CASSYLAGTPHTYEQYF. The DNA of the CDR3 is TGTGCCAGCAGTTACCTCGCCGGGACGCCCCACACCTACGAGCAGTACTTC.

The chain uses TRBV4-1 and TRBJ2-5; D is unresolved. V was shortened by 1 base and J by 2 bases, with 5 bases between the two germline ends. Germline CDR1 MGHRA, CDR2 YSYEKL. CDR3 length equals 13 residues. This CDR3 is CASSQGVQETQYF. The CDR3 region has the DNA TGCGCCAGCAGCCAAGGCGTACAAGAGACCCAGTACTTC.

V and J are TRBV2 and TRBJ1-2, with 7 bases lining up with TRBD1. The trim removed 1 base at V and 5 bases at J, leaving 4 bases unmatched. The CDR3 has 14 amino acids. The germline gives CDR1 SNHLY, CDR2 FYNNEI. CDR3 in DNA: TGTGCCAGCAGTGAAGTGAAGGGGGCATATGGCTACACCTTC. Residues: CASSEVKGAYGYTF.

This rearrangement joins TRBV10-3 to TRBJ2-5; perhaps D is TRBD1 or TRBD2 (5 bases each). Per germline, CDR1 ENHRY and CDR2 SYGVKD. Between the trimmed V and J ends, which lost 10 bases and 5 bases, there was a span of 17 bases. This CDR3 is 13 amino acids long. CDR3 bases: TGTGCCACTTCGGGGCCCTTTGAGGAGACCCAGTACTTC. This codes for CATSGPFEETQYF.

The chain's CDR3 is CASSSWRGGGYEQYF. CDR3 bases: TGTGCCAGCAGCTCCTGGCGGGGGGGAGGCTACGAGCAGTACTTC. The gene calls are TRBV2 and TRBJ2-7; 9 nucleotides agree with TRBD2. Trimming took 6 bases from V and 3 from J; bases not matched to a gene: 9. There are 15 residues in the CDR3. CDR1 and CDR2 (germline): SNHLY, FYNNEI.

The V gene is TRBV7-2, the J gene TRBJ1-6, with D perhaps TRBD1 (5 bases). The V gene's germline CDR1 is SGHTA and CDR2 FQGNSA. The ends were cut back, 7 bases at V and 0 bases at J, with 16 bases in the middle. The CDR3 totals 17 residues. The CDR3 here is CASTPGGRSSYNSPLHF. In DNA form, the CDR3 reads TGTGCCAGCACCCCCGGGGGTCGGAGCTCCTATAATTCACCCCTCCACTTT.

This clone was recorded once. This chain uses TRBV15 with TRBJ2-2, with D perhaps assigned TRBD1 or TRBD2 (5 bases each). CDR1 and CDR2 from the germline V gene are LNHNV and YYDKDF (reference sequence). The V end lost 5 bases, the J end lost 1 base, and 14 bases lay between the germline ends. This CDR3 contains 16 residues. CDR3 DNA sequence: TGTGCCACCAGCCGTGCGTCGGGGCAGAACACCGGGGAGCTGTTTTTT. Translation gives CATSRASGQNTGELFF. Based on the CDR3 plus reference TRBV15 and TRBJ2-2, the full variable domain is DAMVIQNPRYQVTQFGKPVTLSCSQTLNHNVMYWYQQKSSQAPKLLFHYYDKDFNNEADTPDNFQSRRPNTSFCFLDIRSPGLGDTAMYLCATSRASGQNTGELFFGEGSRLTVL.

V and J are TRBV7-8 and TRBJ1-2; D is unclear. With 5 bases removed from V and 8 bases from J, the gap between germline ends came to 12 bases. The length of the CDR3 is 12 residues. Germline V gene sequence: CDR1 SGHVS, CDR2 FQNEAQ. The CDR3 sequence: CASSQRADGYTF. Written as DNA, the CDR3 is TGTGCCAGCAGCCAGCGGGCGGACGGCTACACCTTC.